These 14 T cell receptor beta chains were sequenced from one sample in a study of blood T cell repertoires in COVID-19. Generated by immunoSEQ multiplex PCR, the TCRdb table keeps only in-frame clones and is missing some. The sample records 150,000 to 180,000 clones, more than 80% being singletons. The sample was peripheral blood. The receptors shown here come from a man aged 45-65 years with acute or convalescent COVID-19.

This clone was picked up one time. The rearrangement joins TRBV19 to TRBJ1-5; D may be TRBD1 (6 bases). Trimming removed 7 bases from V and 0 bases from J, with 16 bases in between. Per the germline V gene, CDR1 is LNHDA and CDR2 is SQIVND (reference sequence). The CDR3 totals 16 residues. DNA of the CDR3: TGTGCCAGTACCCAGACAGGAGGCAATAGCAATCAGCCCCAGCATTTT. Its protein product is CASTQTGGNSNQPQHF.

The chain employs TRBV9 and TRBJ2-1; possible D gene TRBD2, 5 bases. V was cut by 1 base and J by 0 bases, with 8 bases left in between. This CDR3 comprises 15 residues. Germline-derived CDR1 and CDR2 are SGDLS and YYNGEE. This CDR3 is CASSVLGSSYNEQFF. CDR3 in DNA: TGTGCCAGCAGCGTACTAGGGAGCTCCTACAATGAGCAGTTCTTC. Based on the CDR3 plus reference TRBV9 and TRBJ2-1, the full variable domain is DSGVTQTPKHLITATGQRVTLRCSPRSGDLSVYWYQQSLDQGLQFLIQYYNGEERAKGNILERFSAQQFPDLHSELNLSSLELGDSALYFCASSVLGSSYNEQFFGPGTRLTVL.

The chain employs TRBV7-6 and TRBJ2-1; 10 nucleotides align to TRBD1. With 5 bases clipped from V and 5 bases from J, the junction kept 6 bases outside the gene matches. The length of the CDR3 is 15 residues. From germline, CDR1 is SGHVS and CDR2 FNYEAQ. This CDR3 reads CASSPKTGGNNEQFF. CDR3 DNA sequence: TGTGCCAGCAGCCCAAAGACAGGGGGCAACAATGAGCAGTTCTTC.

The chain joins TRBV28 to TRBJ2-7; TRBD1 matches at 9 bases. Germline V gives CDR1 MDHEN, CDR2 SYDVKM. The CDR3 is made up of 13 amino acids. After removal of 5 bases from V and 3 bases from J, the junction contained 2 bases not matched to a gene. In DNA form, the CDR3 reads TGTGCCAGCAGTCCGGGACAGGGCTACGAGCAGTACGTC. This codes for CASSPGQGYEQYV.

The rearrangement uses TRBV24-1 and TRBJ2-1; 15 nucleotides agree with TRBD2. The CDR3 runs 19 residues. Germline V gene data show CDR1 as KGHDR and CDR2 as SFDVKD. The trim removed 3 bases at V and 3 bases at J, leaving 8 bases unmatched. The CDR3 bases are TGTGCCACCAGTGATGGACTAGCGGGAGGGCCAGAGTACTACAATGAGCAGTTCTTC. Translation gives CATSDGLAGGPEYYNEQFF.

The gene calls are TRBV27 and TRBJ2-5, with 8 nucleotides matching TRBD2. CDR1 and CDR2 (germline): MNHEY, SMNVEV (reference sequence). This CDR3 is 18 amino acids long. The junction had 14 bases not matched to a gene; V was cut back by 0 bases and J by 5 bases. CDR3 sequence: CASSLSSPGTRSIETQYF. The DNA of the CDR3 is TGTGCCAGCAGTTTATCAAGCCCCGGGACTAGATCTATTGAGACCCAGTACTTC.

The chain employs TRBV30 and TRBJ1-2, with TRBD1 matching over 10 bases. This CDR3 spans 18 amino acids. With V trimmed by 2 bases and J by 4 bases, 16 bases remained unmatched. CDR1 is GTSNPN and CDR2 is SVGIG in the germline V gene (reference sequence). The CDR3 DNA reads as TGTGCCTGGAGTCGATCCGCCTTCGGGACAGGGGTATTCTATGGCTACACCTTC. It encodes CAWSRSAFGTGVFYGYTF.

The chain's CDR3 is CASSLGTSGRVEQFF. The CDR3, as DNA: TGCGCCAGCAGCCTCGGGACTAGCGGGAGGGTTGAGCAGTTCTTC. The J gene is TRBJ2-1, the V gene TRBV5-1; TRBD2 matches 16 bases. V gave up 4 bases and J gave up 9 bases; unmatched junction bases: 4. The germline V gene encodes CDR1 SGHRS and CDR2 YFSETQ. The CDR3 contains 15 residues.

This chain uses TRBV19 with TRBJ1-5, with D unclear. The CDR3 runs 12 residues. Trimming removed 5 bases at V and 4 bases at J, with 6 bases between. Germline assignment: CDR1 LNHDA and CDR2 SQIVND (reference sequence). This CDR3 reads CASSEANQPQHF. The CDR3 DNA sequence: TGTGCCAGTAGTGAGGCAAATCAGCCCCAGCATTTT.

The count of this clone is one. The CDR3 is CATSGTGGAGANVLTF. The CDR3 region has the DNA TGTGCCACCTCCGGGACAGGGGGCGCTGGGGCCAACGTCCTGACTTTC. The chain couples TRBV19 to TRBJ2-6; TRBD1 aligns across 12 bases. With 10 bases clipped from V and 2 bases from J, the junction kept 6 bases outside the gene matches. The CDR3 has 16 amino acids. In germline, CDR1 is LNHDA, CDR2 SQIVND (reference sequence).

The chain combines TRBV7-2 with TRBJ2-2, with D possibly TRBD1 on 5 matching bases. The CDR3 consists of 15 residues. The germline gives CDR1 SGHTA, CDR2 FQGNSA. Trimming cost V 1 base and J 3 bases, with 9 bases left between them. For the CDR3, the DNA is TGTGCCAGCAGCTTAGGTCTAGGGGACACCGGGGAGCTGTTTTTT. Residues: CASSLGLGDTGELFF.

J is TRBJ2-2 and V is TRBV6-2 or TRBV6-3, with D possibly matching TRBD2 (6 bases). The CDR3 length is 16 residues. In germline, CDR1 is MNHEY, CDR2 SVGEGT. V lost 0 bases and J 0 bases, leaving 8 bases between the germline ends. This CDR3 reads CASSYSRRANTGELFF. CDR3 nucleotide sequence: TGTGCCAGCAGTTACTCGAGGAGGGCGAACACCGGGGAGCTGTTTTTT.

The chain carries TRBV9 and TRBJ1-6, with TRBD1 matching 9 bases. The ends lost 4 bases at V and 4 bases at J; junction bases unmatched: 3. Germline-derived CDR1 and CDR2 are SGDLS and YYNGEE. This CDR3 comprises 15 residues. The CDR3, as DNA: TGTGCCAGCAGCCCCGGGACAGGGTATAATTCACCCCTCCACTTT. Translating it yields CASSPGTGYNSPLHF.

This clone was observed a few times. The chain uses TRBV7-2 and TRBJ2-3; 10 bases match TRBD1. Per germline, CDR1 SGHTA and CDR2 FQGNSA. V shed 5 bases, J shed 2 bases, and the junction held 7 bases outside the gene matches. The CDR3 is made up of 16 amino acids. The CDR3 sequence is CASSEDRGMVTDTQYF. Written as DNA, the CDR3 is TGTGCCAGCAGCGAGGACAGGGGGATGGTCACAGATACGCAGTATTTT.